This T cell receptor beta chain derives from a study of cytomegalovirus exposure and HLA in healthy donors. The V and J ends lost 6 bases and 0 bases, in that order; junction bases with no gene match: 3. CDR1 is MRHNA, CDR2 SNTAGT, per germline. The CDR3 contains 16 residues. In its sample, this clone was seen once. The PCR used 60 Vbeta and 13 Jbeta primers. Measured with immunoSEQ multiplex PCR; TCRdb has only the in-frame clones, and not every one. Among about 120,000 clones listed, more than 65% were seen once. V usage is TRBV6-4 and J usage is TRBJ2-3, with 13 bases aligning to TRBD2. Material: PBMCs. This clonotype originated in a woman aged 18 to 35 in good health and CMV-seronegative. CDR3 sequence (DNA): TGTGCCAGCAGCCCGACTAGCGGGGGGAGCACAGATACGCAGTATTTT. This codes for CASSPTSGGSTDTQYF.